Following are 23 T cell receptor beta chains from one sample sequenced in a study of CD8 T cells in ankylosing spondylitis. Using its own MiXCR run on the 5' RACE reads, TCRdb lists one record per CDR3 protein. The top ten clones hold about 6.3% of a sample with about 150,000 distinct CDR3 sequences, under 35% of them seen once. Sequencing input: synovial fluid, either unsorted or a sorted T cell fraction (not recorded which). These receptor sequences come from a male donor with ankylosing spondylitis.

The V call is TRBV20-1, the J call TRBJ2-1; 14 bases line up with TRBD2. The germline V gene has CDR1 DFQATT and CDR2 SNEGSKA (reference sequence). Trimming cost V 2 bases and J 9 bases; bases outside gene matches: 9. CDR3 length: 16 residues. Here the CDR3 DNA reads TGCAGTGCTAGACCTGGACTAGCGGGAGGTAGAGGTGAGCAGTTCTTC. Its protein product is CSARPGLAGGRGEQFF.

This CDR3 is CASSGLGQPQHF. The DNA of the CDR3 is TGTGCCAGCAGCGGTCTGGGTCAGCCCCAGCATTTT. The chain links TRBV12-3 or TRBV12-4 to TRBJ1-5; D remains ambiguous. V lost 6 bases and J 6 bases, leaving 9 bases between the germline ends. The CDR3 spans 12 residues.

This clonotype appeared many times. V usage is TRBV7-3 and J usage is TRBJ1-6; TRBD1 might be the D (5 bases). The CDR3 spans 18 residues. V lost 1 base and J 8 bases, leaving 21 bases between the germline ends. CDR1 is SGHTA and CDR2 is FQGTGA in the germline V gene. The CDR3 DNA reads TGTGCCAGCAGCTTAAACCGTAGGGTAGGGGTAGGGGATTCACCCCTCCACTTT. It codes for CASSLNRRVGVGDSPLHF.

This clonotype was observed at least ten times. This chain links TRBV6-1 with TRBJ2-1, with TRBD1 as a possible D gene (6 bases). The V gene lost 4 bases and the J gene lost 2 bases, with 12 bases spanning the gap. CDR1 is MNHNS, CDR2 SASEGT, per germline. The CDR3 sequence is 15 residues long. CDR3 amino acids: CASSGGQPAYNEQFF. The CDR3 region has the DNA TGTGCCAGCAGTGGTGGACAGCCCGCCTACAATGAGCAGTTCTTC.

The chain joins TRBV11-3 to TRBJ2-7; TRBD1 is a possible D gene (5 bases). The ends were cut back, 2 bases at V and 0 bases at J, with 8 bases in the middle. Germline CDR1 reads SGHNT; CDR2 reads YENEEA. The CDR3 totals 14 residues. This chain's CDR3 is CASSLFRDSYEQYF. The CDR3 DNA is TGTGCCAGCAGCTTATTCAGGGACTCCTACGAGCAGTACTTC. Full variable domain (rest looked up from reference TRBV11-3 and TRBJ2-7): EAGVVQSPRYKIIEKKQPVAFWCNPISGHNTLYWYLQNLGQGPELLIRYENEEAVDDSQLPKDRFSAERLKGVDSTLKIQPAELGDSAVYLCASSLFRDSYEQYFGPGTRLTVT.

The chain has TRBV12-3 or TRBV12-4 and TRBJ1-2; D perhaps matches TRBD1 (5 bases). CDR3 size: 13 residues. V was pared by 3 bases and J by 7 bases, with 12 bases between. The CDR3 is CASSLAGFSGYTF. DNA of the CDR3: TGTGCCAGCAGTTTGGCAGGGTTTAGTGGCTACACCTTC.

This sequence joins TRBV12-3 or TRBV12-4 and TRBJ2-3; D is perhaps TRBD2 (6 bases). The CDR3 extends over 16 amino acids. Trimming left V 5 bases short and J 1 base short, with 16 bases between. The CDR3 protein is CASSGHRASGTDTQYF. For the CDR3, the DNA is TGTGCCAGCAGTGGCCACCGGGCTAGCGGCACAGATACGCAGTATTTT.

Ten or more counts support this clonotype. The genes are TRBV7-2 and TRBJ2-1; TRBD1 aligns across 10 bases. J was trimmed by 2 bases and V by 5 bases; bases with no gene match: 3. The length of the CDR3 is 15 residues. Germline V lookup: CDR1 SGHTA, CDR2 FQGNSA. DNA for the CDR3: TGTGCCAGCAGCCCGGACAGGGGGGCCTACAATGAGCAGTTCTTC. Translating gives CASSPDRGAYNEQFF.

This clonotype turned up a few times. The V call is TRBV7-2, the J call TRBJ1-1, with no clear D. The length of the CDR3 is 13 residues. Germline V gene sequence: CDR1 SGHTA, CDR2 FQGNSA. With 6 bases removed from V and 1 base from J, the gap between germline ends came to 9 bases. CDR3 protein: CASREAGNTEAFF. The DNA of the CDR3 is TGTGCCAGCAGGGAAGCAGGGAACACTGAAGCTTTCTTT. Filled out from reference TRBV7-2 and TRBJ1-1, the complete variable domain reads GAGVSQSPSNKVTEKGKDVELRCDPISGHTALYWYRQSLGQGLEFLIYFQGNSAPDKSGLPSDRFSAERTGGSVSTLTIQRTQQEDSAVYLCASREAGNTEAFFGQGTRLTVV.

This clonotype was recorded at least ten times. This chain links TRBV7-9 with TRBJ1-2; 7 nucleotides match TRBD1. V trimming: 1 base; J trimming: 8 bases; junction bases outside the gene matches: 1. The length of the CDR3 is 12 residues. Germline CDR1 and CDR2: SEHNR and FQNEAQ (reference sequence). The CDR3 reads CASSLEDRGYTF. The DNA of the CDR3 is TGTGCCAGCAGCTTAGAGGACAGGGGCTACACCTTC.

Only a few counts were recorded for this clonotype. CDR3 nucleotides: TGTGCCAGCAGCGTAGGCCGGGGGGGCAGAGATACGCAGTATTTT. Its translation is CASSVGRGGRDTQYF. The chain carries TRBV9 and TRBJ2-3; 8 bases align to TRBD2. J lost 5 bases, V lost 0 bases, and 5 bases had no gene match. The CDR3 sequence is 15 residues long. Germline lookup yields CDR1 SGDLS and CDR2 YYNGEE.

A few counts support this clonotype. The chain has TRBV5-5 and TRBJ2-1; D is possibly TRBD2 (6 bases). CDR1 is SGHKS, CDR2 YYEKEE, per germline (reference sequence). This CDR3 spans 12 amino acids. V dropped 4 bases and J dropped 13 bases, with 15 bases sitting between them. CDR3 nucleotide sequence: TGTGCCAGCAGCCAGGACTACCAGAGACAGTTCTTC. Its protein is CASSQDYQRQFF.

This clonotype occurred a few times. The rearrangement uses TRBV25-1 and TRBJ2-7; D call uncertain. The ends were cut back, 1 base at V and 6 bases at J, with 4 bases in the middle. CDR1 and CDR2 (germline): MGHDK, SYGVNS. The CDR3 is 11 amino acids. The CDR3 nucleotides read TGTGCCAGCAGTGAATTAGGCGAGCAGTACTTC. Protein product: CASSELGEQYF.

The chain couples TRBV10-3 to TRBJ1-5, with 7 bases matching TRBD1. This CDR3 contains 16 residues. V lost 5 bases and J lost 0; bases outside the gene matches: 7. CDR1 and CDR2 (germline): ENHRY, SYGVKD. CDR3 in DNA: TGTGCCATCAGTTGGGACAGATCGGATAGCAATCAGCCCCAGCATTTT. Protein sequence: CAISWDRSDSNQPQHF.

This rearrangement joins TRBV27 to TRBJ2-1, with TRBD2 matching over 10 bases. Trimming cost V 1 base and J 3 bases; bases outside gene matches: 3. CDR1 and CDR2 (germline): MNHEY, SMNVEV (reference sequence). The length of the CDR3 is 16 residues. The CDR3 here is CASSLWRTSGYNEQFF. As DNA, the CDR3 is TGTGCCAGCAGTTTATGGCGGACTAGCGGCTACAATGAGCAGTTCTTC.

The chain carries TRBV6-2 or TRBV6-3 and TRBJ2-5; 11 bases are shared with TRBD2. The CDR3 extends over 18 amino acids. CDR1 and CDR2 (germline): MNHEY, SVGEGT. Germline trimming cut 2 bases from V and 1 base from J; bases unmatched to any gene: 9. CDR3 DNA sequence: TGTGCCAGCAGTTACCCTAGCGGGAGGCCTCAAGCCCAAGAGACCCAGTACTTC. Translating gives CASSYPSGRPQAQETQYF.

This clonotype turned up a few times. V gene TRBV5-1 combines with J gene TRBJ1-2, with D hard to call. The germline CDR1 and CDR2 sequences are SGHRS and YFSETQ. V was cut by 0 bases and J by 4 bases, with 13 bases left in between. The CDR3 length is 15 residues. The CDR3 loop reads CASSLAEGWSYGYTF. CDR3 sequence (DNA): TGCGCCAGCAGCTTGGCCGAGGGTTGGTCCTATGGCTACACCTTC.

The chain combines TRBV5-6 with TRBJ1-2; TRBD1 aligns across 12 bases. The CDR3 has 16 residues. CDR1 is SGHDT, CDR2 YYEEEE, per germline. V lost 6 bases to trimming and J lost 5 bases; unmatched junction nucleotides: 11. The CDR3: CASTPGTGGGGYGYTF. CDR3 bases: TGTGCCAGCACCCCCGGGACAGGGGGCGGAGGTTATGGCTACACCTTC.

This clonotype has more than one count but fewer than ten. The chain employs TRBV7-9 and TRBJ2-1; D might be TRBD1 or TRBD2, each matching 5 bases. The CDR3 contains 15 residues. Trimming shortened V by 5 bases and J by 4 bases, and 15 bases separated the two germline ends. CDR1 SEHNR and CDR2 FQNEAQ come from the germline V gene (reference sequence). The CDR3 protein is CASSRGAGSYNEQFF. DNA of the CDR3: TGTGCCAGCAGCCGAGGGGCAGGGAGTTACAATGAGCAGTTCTTC.

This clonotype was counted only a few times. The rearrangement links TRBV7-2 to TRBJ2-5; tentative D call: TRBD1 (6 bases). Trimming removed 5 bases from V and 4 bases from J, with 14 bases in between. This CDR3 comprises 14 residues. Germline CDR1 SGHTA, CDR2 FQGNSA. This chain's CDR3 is CASSPSGAGETQYF. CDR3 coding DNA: TGTGCCAGCAGCCCTTCAGGGGCTGGAGAGACCCAGTACTTC.

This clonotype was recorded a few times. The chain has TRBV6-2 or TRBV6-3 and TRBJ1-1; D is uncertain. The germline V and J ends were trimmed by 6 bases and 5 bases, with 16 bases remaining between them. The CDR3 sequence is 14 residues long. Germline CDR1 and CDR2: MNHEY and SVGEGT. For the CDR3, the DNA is TGTGCCAGCAGCGAGCCCCAGCAAGGAACTGAAGCTTTCTTT. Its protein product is CASSEPQQGTEAFF.

CDR3 bases: TGTGCCAGCAGCCGACAGGGATCCAGCTCCTACAATGAGCAGTTCTTC. Protein sequence: CASSRQGSSSYNEQFF. The chain uses TRBV7-3 and TRBJ2-1; TRBD1 aligns across 7 bases. J was trimmed by 0 bases and V by 5 bases; bases with no gene match: 7. CDR3 length: 16 residues. Germline V gene lookup returns CDR1 SGHTA and CDR2 FQGTGA. Complete variable domain (other parts from reference TRBV7-3 and TRBJ2-1): GAGVSQTPSNKVTEKGKYVELRCDPISGHTALYWYRQSLGQGPEFLIYFQGTGAADDSGLPNDRFFAVRPEGSVSTLKIQRTERGDSAVYLCASSRQGSSSYNEQFFGPGTRLTVL.

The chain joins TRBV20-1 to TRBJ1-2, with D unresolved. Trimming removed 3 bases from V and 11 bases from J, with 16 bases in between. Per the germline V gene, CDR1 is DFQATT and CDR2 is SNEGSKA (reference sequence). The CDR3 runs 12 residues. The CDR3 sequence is CSARVAGNPYTF. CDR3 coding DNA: TGCAGTGCTAGGGTGGCCGGCAATCCTTACACCTTC.